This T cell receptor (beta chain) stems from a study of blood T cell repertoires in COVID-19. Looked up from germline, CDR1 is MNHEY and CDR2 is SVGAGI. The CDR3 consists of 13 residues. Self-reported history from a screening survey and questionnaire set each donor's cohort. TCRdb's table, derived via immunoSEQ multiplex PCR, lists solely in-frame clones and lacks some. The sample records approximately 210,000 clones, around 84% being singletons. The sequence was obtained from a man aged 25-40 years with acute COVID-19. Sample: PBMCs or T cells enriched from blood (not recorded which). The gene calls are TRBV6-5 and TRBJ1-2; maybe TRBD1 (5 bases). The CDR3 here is CAAGDQGHYGYTF. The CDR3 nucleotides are TGTGCAGCGGGGGACCAGGGCCACTATGGCTACACCTTC.